A selection of T cell receptor beta chains follows, all from one sample in a study of T cells in Graves' hyperthyroidism and ophthalmopathy. MiXCR, applied by TCRdb to the multiplex PCR reads, yields one record per CDR3 protein. The repertoire consists of around 350,000 distinct CDR3 sequences, with approximately 14% occurring once and the leading ten covering roughly a fifth. Sequenced input: blood. These TCRs come from a woman between 55 and 75 years old with Graves' ophthalmopathy. Each CDR3 is given with its conserved first and last residue. A D gene is named only where the DNA matches it firmly. Clone size is stated in some rows and not others, as once, few, many or a class when expanded.

TRBV15	many	TRBD2	TRBJ2-5	CATSRVMRETAQETQYF	TGTGCCACCAGCAGAGTGATGCGGGAGACCGCCCAAGAGACCCAGTACTTC
TRBV3-1	many	TRBD1	TRBJ1-1	CASSHRGRGDTEAFF	TGTGCCAGCAGCCACAGGGGGCGCGGGGACACTGAAGCTTTCTTT
TRBV12-3/TRBV12-4	many	.	TRBJ2-2	CASSLKGVGELFF	TGTGCCAGCAGTTTAAAGGGTGTCGGGGAGCTGTTTTTT
TRBV7-2	many	.	TRBJ2-5	CASSLPLGQEETQYF	TGTGCCAGCAGCTTACCTTTAGGGCAGGAGGAGACCCAGTACTTC
TRBV20-1	many	.	TRBJ1-1	CSAPDTGEAEAFF	TGCAGTGCCCCGGACACGGGTGAGGCTGAAGCTTTCTTT
TRBV6-1	few	.	TRBJ1-5	CASSNRGNQPQHF	TGTGCCAGCAGCAACAGGGGCAATCAGCCCCAGCATTTT
TRBV7-9	.	.	TRBJ1-2	CASSLLGFGYTF	TGTGCCAGCAGCTTACTAGGGTTTGGCTACACCTTC
TRBV7-9	many	.	TRBJ2-5	CASRTPEETQYF	TGTGCCAGCAGAACTCCAGAAGAGACCCAGTACTTC
TRBV6-1	many	TRBD2	TRBJ2-7	CASSEGTSYYEQYF	TGTGCCAGCAGTGAAGGGACTAGCTATTACGAGCAGTACTTC
TRBV9	.	.	TRBJ2-2	CASSVAGDTGELFF	TGTGCCAGCAGCGTAGCAGGTGACACCGGGGAGCTGTTTTTT
TRBV6-1	many	.	TRBJ2-7	CASRPTAGQNYEQYF	TGTGCCAGCAGACCCACCGCCGGACAGAACTACGAGCAGTACTTC
TRBV6-1	many	.	TRBJ2-5	CASSPTSTDLLQETQYF	TGTGCCAGCAGTCCGACGTCGACGGATCTATTGCAAGAGACCCAGTACTTC
TRBV30	many	TRBD1	TRBJ1-4	CAWSSPGQGLANEKLFF	TGTGCCTGGAGTAGTCCGGGACAGGGATTAGCAAATGAAAAACTGTTTTTT
TRBV20-1	many	TRBD2	TRBJ2-2	CSATLAGMNTGELFF	TGCAGTGCAACACTAGCGGGGATGAACACCGGGGAGCTGTTTTTT
TRBV20-1	many	.	TRBJ1-5	CSARVWDLRMANQPQHF	TGCAGTGCTAGGGTATGGGACCTTAGAATGGCAAATCAGCCCCAGCATTTT
TRBV12-3/TRBV12-4	.	TRBD1	TRBJ2-1	CASVLLGGTGTLNEQFF	TGTGCCAGCGTACTGCTAGGGGGGACAGGGACTTTGAATGAGCAGTTCTTC
TRBV15	.	.	TRBJ1-6	CATSPDSPTSPLHF	TGTGCCACCAGCCCGGACAGCCCGACTTCACCCCTCCACTTT
TRBV7-2	few	.	TRBJ1-1	CASSTYRGATEAFF	TGTGCCAGCAGCACCTACAGAGGAGCGACTGAAGCTTTCTTT
TRBV20-1	many	.	TRBJ2-7	CSARRPTFYEQYF	TGCAGTGCTAGAAGGCCTACGTTTTACGAGCAGTACTTC
TRBV4-1	many	.	TRBJ2-1	CASSQGRSYEQFF	TGCGCCAGCAGCCAAGGTAGGAGTTATGAGCAGTTCTTC
TRBV27	.	.	TRBJ1-5	CASSFRGLGGPQHF	TGTGCCAGCAGTTTCCGGGGCCTAGGGGGGCCCCAGCATTTT
TRBV20-1	.	.	TRBJ2-7	CSARFGANSYEQYF	TGCAGTGCTCGCTTCGGGGCGAACTCCTACGAGCAGTACTTC
TRBV6-1	few	.	TRBJ2-6	CASREGYFSGANVLTF	TGTGCCAGCAGGGAGGGATACTTCTCTGGGGCCAACGTCCTGACTTTC
TRBV4-1	.	TRBD2	TRBJ2-2	CASSQDYLGLAGNTGELFF	TGCGCCAGCAGCCAAGATTATTTAGGACTAGCGGGGAACACCGGGGAGCTGTTTTTT
TRBV19	few	TRBD1	TRBJ2-7	CASSRRGQGVSTSYEQYF	TGTGCCAGTAGCCGACGAGGACAGGGAGTTTCGACGTCCTACGAGCAGTACTTC
TRBV6-2/TRBV6-3	few	.	TRBJ2-3	CASTWTGTDTQYF	TGTGCCAGCACCTGGACAGGCACAGATACGCAGTATTTT
TRBV9	few	.	TRBJ1-6	CASSVAGAFSPLHF	TGTGCCAGCAGCGTTGCAGGGGCGTTCTCACCCCTCCACTTT
TRBV29-1	many	TRBD1	TRBJ1-3	CSVARGPGNTIYF	TGCAGCGTTGCCAGGGGGCCTGGAAACACCATATATTTT
TRBV28	many	.	TRBJ2-7	CASRWTTGYEQYF	TGTGCCAGCAGATGGACGACCGGCTACGAGCAGTACTTC
TRBV4-1	many	TRBD2	TRBJ2-7	CASSHLQGSGTEQYF	TGCGCCAGCAGCCACCTCCAGGGAAGCGGGACCGAGCAGTACTTC
TRBV19	.	.	TRBJ2-5	CASSITAVAGETQYF	TGTGCCAGTAGTATAACGGCCGTCGCCGGTGAGACCCAGTACTTC
TRBV25-1	.	.	TRBJ2-5	CASSPHRGDQETQYF	TGTGCCAGCAGTCCACATAGGGGAGACCAAGAGACCCAGTACTTC
TRBV5-1	many	.	TRBJ2-7	CASSLGRDSSPYEQYF	TGCGCCAGCAGCTTGGGGCGGGACAGTTCCCCCTACGAGCAGTACTTC
TRBV12-3/TRBV12-4	many	TRBD2	TRBJ2-2	CASRGGRRVGELFF	TGTGCCAGCAGGGGCGGGAGGAGAGTCGGGGAGCTGTTTTTT
TRBV5-1	.	TRBD2	TRBJ2-1	CASSPPGGDPTYNEQFF	TGCGCCAGCAGCCCCCCGGGGGGGGATCCCACCTACAATGAGCAGTTCTTC
TRBV24-1	few	.	TRBJ2-1	CATSDLGGRGGNEQFF	TGTGCCACCAGTGACCTCGGGGGGCGGGGCGGCAATGAGCAGTTCTTC